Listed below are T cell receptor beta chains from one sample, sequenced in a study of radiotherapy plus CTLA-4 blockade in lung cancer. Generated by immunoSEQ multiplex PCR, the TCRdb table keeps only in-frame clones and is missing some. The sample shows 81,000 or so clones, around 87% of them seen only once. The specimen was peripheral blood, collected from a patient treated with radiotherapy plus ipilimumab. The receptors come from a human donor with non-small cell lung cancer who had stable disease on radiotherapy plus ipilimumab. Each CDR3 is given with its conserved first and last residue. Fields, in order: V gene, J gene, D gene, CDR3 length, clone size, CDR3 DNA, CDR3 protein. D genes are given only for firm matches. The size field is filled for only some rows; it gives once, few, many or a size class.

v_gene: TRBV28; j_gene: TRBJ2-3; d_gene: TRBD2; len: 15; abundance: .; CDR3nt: TGTGCCAGCAGTTTACCGGGACTAGATGAGGATACGCAGTATTTT; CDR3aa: CASSLPGLDEDTQYF
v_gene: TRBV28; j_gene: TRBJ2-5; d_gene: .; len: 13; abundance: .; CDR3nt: TGTGCCAGCAGTCCCTCTAGGGCAGGGACCCAGTACTTC; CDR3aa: CASSPSRAGTQYF
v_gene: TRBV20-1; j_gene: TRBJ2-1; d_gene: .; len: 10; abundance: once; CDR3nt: TGCAGCAAAGGGGTCAATGAGCAGTTCTTC; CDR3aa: CSKGVNEQFF
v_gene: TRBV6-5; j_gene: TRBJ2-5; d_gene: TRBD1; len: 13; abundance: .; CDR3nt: TGTGCCAGCAGTTCGGACAGGGAAGAGACCCAGTACTTC; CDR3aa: CASSSDREETQYF
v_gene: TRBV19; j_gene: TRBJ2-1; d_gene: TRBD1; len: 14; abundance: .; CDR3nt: TGTGCCAGTAACAGGGGGCCTGTGTACAATGAGCAGTTCTTC; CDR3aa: CASNRGPVYNEQFF
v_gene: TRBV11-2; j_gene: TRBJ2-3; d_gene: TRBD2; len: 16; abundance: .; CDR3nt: TGTGCCAGCAGCTCGACGAGACTAGCGCGAGGAGATACGCAGTATTTT; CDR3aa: CASSSTRLARGDTQYF
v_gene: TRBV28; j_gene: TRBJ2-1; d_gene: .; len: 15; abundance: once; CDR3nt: TGTGCCAGCAGTTGGGGCGGAGGGTCCAACAATGAGCAGTTCTTC; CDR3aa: CASSWGGGSNNEQFF
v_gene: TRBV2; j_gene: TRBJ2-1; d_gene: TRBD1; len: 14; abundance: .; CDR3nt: TGTGCCAGCAGTGCAGGGGGTGGATACAATGAGCAGTTCTTC; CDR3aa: CASSAGGGYNEQFF
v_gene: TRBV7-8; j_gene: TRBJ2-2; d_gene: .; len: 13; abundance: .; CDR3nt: TGTGCCAGCAGCCCCCATCATTCAGGGGAGCTGTTTTTT; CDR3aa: CASSPHHSGELFF
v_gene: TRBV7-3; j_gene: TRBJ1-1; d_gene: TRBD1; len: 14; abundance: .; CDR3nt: TGTGCCAGCAGCCCCGGGACAGTTAACACTGAAGCTTTCTTT; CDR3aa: CASSPGTVNTEAFF
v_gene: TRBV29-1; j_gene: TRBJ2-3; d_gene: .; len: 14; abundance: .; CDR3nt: TGCAGCGTGCCTGGGGGAGGACCCACAGATACGCAGTATTTT; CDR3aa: CSVPGGGPTDTQYF
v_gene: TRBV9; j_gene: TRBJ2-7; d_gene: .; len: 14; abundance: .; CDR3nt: TGTGCCAGCAGCGCAGTCCCGGGCAGGGGCGAGCAGTACTTC; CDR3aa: CASSAVPGRGEQYF
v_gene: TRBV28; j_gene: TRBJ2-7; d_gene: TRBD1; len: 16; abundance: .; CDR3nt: TGTGCCAGCAGGTTCGGTGGGACAGCGAGCTCCTACGAGCAGTACTTC; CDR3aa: CASRFGGTASSYEQYF
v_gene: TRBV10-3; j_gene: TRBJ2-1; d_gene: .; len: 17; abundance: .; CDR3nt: TGTGCCATCAGTGGAGCTGGGGGAACAACATCCTACAATGAGCAGTTCTTC; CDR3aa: CAISGAGGTTSYNEQFF
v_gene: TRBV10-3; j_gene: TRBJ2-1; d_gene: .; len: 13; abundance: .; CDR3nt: TGTGCCATCAGGGCTAGCGAGAGCGATGAGCAGTTCTTC; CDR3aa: CAIRASESDEQFF
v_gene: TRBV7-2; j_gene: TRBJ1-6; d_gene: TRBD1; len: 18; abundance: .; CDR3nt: TGTGCCAGCAGCTCCAGGGACAGGGGATTTATTAATAATTCACCCCTCCACTTT; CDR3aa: CASSSRDRGFINNSPLHF
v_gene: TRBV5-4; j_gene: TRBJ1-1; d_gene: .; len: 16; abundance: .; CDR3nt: TGTGCCAGCAGCTTGTCGGCAGGGTGGATGAACACTGAAGCTTTCTTT; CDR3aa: CASSLSAGWMNTEAFF
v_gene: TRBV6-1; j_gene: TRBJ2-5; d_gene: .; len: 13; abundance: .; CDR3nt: TGTGCCAGCAGCCCGGCCCCCGAGTCGACCCAGTACTTC; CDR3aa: CASSPAPESTQYF
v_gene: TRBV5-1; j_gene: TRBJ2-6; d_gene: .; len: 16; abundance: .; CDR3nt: TGCGCCAGCAGCCCCCCTGTAGTGGCTGGGGCCAACGTCCTGACTTTC; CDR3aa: CASSPPVVAGANVLTF
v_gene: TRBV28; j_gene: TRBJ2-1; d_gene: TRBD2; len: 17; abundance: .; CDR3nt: TGTGCCAGCAGACGGACTAGCGGGAGTACAGGGTCGAATGGGCAGTTCTTC; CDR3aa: CASRRTSGSTGSNGQFF
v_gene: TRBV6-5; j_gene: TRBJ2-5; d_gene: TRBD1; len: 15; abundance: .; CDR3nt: TGTGCCAGCAGTTACGGGACAGCTAACCAAGAGACCCAGTACTTC; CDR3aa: CASSYGTANQETQYF
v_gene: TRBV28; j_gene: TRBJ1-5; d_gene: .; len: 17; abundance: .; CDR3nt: TGTGCCAGCAGTTTAGAAGAAGTGGTGAGGGGCAATCAGCCCCAGCATTTT; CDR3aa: CASSLEEVVRGNQPQHF
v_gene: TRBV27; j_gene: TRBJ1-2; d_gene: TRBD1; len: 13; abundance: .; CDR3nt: TGTGCCAGCAGCTCGACAGGGGGCCTAAGCTACACCTTC; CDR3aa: CASSSTGGLSYTF
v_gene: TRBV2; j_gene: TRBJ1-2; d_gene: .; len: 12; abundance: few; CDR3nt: TGTGCCAGCACTCCAGACGGGGCAGAACACCGCTTC; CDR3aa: CASTPDGAEHRF
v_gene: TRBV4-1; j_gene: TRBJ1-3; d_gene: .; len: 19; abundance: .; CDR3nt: TGCGCCAGCAGCCCCCGACAGGCGGTCGATAGCACCTCTGGAAACACCATATATTTT; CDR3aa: CASSPRQAVDSTSGNTIYF
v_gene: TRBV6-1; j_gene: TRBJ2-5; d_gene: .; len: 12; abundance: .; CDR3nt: TGTGCCAGCAGACAGGGAAGGGAGACCCAGTACTTC; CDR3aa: CASRQGRETQYF
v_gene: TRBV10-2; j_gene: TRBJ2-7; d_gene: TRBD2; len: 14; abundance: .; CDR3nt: TGCGCCAGCAGGGAGGGGCGGGGGGCCTACGAGCAGTACTTC; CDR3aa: CASREGRGAYEQYF
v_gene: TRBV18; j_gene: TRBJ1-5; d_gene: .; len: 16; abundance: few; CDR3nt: TGTGCCAGCTCACCGTACCGGGCCCAAAGTGATCAGCCCCAGCATTTT; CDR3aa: CASSPYRAQSDQPQHF
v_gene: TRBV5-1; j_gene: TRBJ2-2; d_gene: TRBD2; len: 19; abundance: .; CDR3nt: TGCGCCAGCAGCTCCCACGTACTTAGCGGGGGGGAGAACACCGGGGAGCTGTTTTTT; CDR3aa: CASSSHVLSGGENTGELFF
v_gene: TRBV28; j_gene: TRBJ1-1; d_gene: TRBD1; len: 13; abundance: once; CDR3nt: TGTGCCAGCACCCGAGGGGGCGGGACTGAAGCTTTCTTT; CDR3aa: CASTRGGGTEAFF
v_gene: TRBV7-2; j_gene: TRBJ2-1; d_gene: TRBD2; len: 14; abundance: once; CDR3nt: TGTGCCAGCAGTTGGACAGGACTAGCGAATGAGCAGTTCTTC; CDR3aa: CASSWTGLANEQFF
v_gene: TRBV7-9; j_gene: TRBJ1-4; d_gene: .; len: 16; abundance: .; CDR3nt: TGTGCCAGCAGCCCCCGGCGAGGGGACTCTAATGAAAAACTGTTTTTT; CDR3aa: CASSPRRGDSNEKLFF
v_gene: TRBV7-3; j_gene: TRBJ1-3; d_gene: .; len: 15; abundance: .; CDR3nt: TGTGCCAGCAGCTTAACCCCGGGCGCGGCGAACACCATATATTTT; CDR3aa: CASSLTPGAANTIYF
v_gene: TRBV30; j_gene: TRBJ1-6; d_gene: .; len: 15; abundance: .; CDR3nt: TGTGCCTGGAGAAGAAGGGGTGCCTATAATTCACCCCTCCACTTT; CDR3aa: CAWRRRGAYNSPLHF
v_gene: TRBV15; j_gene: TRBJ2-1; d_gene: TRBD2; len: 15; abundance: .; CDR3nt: TGTGCCACCAGCCCCCGACTAGCGGGAGCCAATGAGCAGTTCTTC; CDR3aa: CATSPRLAGANEQFF
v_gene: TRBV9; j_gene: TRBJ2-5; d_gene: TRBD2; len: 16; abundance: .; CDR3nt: TGTGCCAGCAGCGTCCAACCGGGGGGGAGTTTGGAGACCCAGTACTTC; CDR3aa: CASSVQPGGSLETQYF
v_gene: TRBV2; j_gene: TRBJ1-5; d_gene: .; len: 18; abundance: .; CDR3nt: TGTGCCAGCAGTGAAAGGGGGGGGGAGATTAGTGGCAATCAGCCCCAGCATTTT; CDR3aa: CASSERGGEISGNQPQHF
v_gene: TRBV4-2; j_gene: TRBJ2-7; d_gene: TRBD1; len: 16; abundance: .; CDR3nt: TGTGCCAGCAGCCAAGAAGACAGGGTGGGTGTATACGAGCAGTACTTC; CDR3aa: CASSQEDRVGVYEQYF
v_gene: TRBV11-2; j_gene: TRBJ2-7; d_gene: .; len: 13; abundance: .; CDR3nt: TGTGCCAGCAGCTCCCCGCCGTTCTACGAGCAGTACTTC; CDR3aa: CASSSPPFYEQYF
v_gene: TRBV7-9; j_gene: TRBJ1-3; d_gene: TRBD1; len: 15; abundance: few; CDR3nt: TGTGCCAGCAGCAGGGGACAGGGAGCTGGAAACACCATATATTTT; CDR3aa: CASSRGQGAGNTIYF
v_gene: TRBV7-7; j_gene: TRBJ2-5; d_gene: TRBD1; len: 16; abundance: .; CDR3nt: TGTGCCAGCAGCTTAAGTGGACAGGGGAAACGAGAGACCCAGTACTTC; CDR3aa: CASSLSGQGKRETQYF
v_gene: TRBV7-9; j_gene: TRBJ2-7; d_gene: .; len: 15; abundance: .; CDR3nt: TGTGCCAGCATCCCATGGGGGACTTCCACCTCCGAGCAGTACTTC; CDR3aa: CASIPWGTSTSEQYF
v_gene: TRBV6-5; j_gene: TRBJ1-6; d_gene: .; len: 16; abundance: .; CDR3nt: TGTGCCAGCAGTTGGACAGACAGGATCTATAATTCACCCCTCCACTTT; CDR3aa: CASSWTDRIYNSPLHF
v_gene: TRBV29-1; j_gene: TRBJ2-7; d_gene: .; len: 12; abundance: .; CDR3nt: TGCAGCGTTGAATCACTCAGGCAAGAGCAGTACTTC; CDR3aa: CSVESLRQEQYF